This TCR beta chain was identified during a study of cytomegalovirus exposure and HLA in healthy donors. Study-level findings and limits: There were around 160 TCR beta chains listed as cytomegalovirus-associated. Most observed TCR sequences were rare, whereas some public TCRs were detected in many donors.

Vbeta (60) and Jbeta (13) primers were used in the PCR. TCRdb keeps only in-frame clones here, not all; method: immunoSEQ multiplex PCR. The repertoire consists of 35,000 to 50,000 clones, with about two thirds occurring once and the leading ten covering around 11%. Notes on this clone: What it recognizes is unknown.

CDR1 and CDR2 from the germline V gene are SGHVS and FQNEAQ. CDR3 length equals 15 residues. V lost 6 bases to trimming and J lost 5 bases; unmatched junction nucleotides: 9. The sequenced sample consisted of PBMCs. The receptor's source is a man aged 60 to 75 in good health and CMV-seropositive. This chain links TRBV7-8 with TRBJ2-5, with 10 bases identical to TRBD2. CDR3 nucleotides: TGTGCCAGCAGAAGGACTAGCGGACATCGGGAGACCCAGTACTTC. This gives the protein CASRRTSGHRETQYF.